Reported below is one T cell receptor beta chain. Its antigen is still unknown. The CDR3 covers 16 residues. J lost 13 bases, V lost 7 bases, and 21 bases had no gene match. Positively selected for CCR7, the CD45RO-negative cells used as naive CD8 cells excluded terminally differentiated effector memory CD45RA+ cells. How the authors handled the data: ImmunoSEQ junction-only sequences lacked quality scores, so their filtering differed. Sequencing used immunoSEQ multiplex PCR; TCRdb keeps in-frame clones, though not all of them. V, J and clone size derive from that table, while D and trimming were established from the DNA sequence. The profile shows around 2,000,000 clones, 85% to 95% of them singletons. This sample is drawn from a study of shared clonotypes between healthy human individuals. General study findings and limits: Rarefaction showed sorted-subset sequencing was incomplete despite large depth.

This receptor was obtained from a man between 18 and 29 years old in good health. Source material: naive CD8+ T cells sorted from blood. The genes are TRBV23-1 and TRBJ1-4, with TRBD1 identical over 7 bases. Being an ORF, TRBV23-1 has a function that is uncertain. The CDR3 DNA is TGCGCCAGCAATCCTCCCAAATGGGACAGCCCGGTCATACTGTTTTTT. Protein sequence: CASNPPKWDSPVILFF.